This T cell receptor beta chain is drawn from a study of Graves' ophthalmopathy and Graves' hyperthyroidism. Study-wide background: Blood was drawn at initial diagnosis, before any treatment.

Beta-chain TCR CDR3 regions were amplified from RNA transcripts. The authors performed first-round RT-PCR with HTBI primers and then a second-round multiplex PCR. TCRdb used MiXCR to reprocess the multiplex PCR reads, holding one entry per CDR3 protein. The sample lists 600,000 to 650,000 distinct CDR3 sequences, 20% to 25% occurring once. The study's findings and limits: With just under 90% sensitivity and approximately 80% specificity, a 13-signature model separated ophthalmopathy from stable hyperthyroidism. Most clonotypes expanded in thyroid above 0.001 frequency were present in blood too.

Between the trimmed V and J ends, which lost 0 bases and 5 bases, there was a span of 11 bases. Germline lookup yields CDR1 MNHEY and CDR2 SMNVEV (reference sequence). This CDR3 is built from 14 residues. This clonotype was counted at least ten times. Its antigen remains unknown. The J gene is TRBJ2-7, the V gene TRBV27, with D uncertain. Sequencing was carried out using peripheral blood. This TCR was recovered from a woman younger than 30 with stable Graves' hyperthyroidism. Some clones in this sample may be carry-over from other donors' samples. The CDR3 region is CASSLSPLGDEQYF. DNA for the CDR3: TGTGCCAGCAGTTTATCGCCCCTCGGCGACGAGCAGTACTTC.